This T cell receptor beta chain was identified during a study of blood T cell repertoires in COVID-19. Trimming at V came to 3 bases and at J to 5 bases, leaving 6 bases not matched to a gene. CDR1 is SGHTA and CDR2 is FQGNSA in the germline V gene. This CDR3 is built from 14 residues. The repertoire was sequenced with immunoSEQ multiplex PCR; TCRdb's copy has only in-frame clones and lacks some. The table lists about 95,000 clones, approximately 84% of them singletons. Sequenced material: peripheral blood. This receptor was identified in a human donor in a cohort sampled during active COVID-19. The J gene is TRBJ2-7, the V gene TRBV7-2; 8 nucleotides line up with TRBD2. CDR3 nucleotides: TGTGCCAGCAGCTTCCCAGTTAGCGGGAACGAGCAGTACTTC. Protein sequence: CASSFPVSGNEQYF.